Below, 11 T cell receptor beta chains from the same sample are listed, as sequenced in a study of blood T cell repertoires in COVID-19. Sequenced by immunoSEQ multiplex PCR; TCRdb stores in-frame clones only, minus some. The sample shows hundreds of thousands of clones, 85% of them seen only once. Material: peripheral blood. The receptors derive from a human donor in a cohort sampled during active COVID-19.

This sequence joins TRBV7-2 and TRBJ2-3; weak D call: TRBD1 (5 bases). CDR1 is SGHTA and CDR2 is FQGNSA in the germline V gene. Trimming stripped 2 bases from V and 5 bases from J, with 20 bases between. The CDR3 is made up of 17 amino acids. The chain's CDR3 is CASSLQVMGPNRDTQYF. The CDR3 region has the DNA TGTGCCAGCAGCTTACAAGTTATGGGGCCCAACCGAGATACGCAGTATTTT. Together with reference TRBV7-2 and TRBJ2-3, the CDR3 gives the full variable domain: GAGVSQSPSNKVTEKGKDVELRCDPISGHTALYWYRQSLGQGLEFLIYFQGNSAPDKSGLPSDRFSAERTGGSVSTLTIQRTQQEDSAVYLCASSLQVMGPNRDTQYFGPGTRLTVL.

The chain couples TRBV9 to TRBJ1-3; D is perhaps TRBD1 (6 bases). The CDR3 is 16 amino acids. The germline V gene has CDR1 SGDLS and CDR2 YYNGEE. The V end was cut by 3 bases, the J end by 0 bases, with 13 bases between. DNA of the CDR3: TGTGCCAGCAGCGGTTACAGGGCCCTCTCTGGAAACACCATATATTTT. This gives the protein CASSGYRALSGNTIYF.

The chain employs TRBV5-1 and TRBJ2-7, with TRBD1 matching over 10 bases. CDR1 and CDR2 from the germline V gene are SGHRS and YFSETQ. The CDR3 extends over 16 amino acids. V lost 0 bases, J lost 2 bases, and 5 bases stayed unmatched. CDR3 in amino acids: CASSLAWDRGPYEQYF. The DNA of the CDR3 is TGCGCCAGCAGCTTGGCCTGGGACAGGGGCCCCTACGAGCAGTACTTC.

V usage is TRBV7-9 and J usage is TRBJ1-2; TRBD1 matches at 7 bases. The V segment lost 4 bases and the J segment 1 base; nucleotides outside the gene matches: 3. This CDR3 contains 14 residues. In germline, CDR1 is SEHNR, CDR2 FQNEAQ (reference sequence). CDR3 DNA sequence: TGTGCCAGCAGCTCCCAGGGGGATAACTATGGCTACACCTTC. Protein sequence: CASSSQGDNYGYTF. Full variable domain (rest looked up from reference TRBV7-9 and TRBJ1-2): DTGVSQNPRHKITKRGQNVTFRCDPISEHNRLYWYRQTLGQGPEFLTYFQNEAQLEKSRLLSDRFSAERPKGSFSTLEIQRTEQGDSAMYLCASSSQGDNYGYTFGSGTRLTVV.

This chain joins TRBV5-1 and TRBJ1-5; 8 bases are a match to TRBD1. Unmatched junction bases numbered 7, after V lost 4 bases and J lost 4 bases. Germline V gene data show CDR1 as SGHRS and CDR2 as YFSETQ. This CDR3 has 15 residues. The CDR3 DNA sequence: TGCGCCAGCAGCCTCGGACAGGGTTATAATCAGCCCCAGCATTTT. Translating gives CASSLGQGYNQPQHF.

The chain links TRBV27 to TRBJ2-3; 11 bases match TRBD1. After removal of 4 bases from V and 4 bases from J, the junction contained 7 bases not matched to a gene. Germline V lookup: CDR1 MNHEY, CDR2 SMNVEV (reference sequence). The CDR3 spans 16 residues. The CDR3 loop reads CASSSTRTGGPDTQYF. Written as DNA, the CDR3 is TGTGCCAGCAGTTCCACGAGGACAGGGGGCCCAGATACGCAGTATTTT.

V gene TRBV15 combines with J gene TRBJ2-7; maybe TRBD2 (6 bases). With 5 bases removed from V and 5 bases from J, the gap between germline ends came to 16 bases. Per the germline V gene, CDR1 is LNHNV and CDR2 is YYDKDF (reference sequence). The CDR3 has 14 residues. The CDR3 reads CATSPQTRTHEQYF. DNA of the CDR3: TGTGCCACCAGCCCCCAGACTAGAACCCACGAGCAGTACTTC.

This chain uses TRBV9 with TRBJ2-1; the D is unclear. The V end lost 3 bases, the J end lost 8 bases, and 9 bases lay between the germline ends. The CDR3 runs to 12 residues. Germline V gene data show CDR1 as SGDLS and CDR2 as YYNGEE. The CDR3 sequence: CASSESIDEQFF. The CDR3 DNA is TGTGCCAGCAGCGAATCTATTGATGAGCAGTTCTTC. Looking up the rest from reference TRBV9 and TRBJ2-1 gives the full variable domain: DSGVTQTPKHLITATGQRVTLRCSPRSGDLSVYWYQQSLDQGLQFLIQYYNGEERAKGNILERFSAQQFPDLHSELNLSSLELGDSALYFCASSESIDEQFFGPGTRLTVL.

This clone appeared once. The V and J genes are TRBV19 and TRBJ1-1; 8 bases map to TRBD1. Unmatched junction bases numbered 5, after V lost 6 bases and J lost 5 bases. Germline-derived CDR1 and CDR2 are LNHDA and SQIVND (reference sequence). The CDR3 extends over 13 amino acids. DNA of the CDR3: TGTGCCAGTAGAGGACAGGGTGGAACTGAAGCTTTCTTT. As protein: CASRGQGGTEAFF. Full variable domain (remainder filled in from reference TRBV19 and TRBJ1-1): DGGITQSPKYLFRKEGQNVTLSCEQNLNHDAMYWYRQDPGQGLRLIYYSQIVNDFQKGDIAEGYSVSREKKESFPLTVTSAQKNPTAFYLCASRGQGGTEAFFGQGTRLTVV.

This clone was picked up a small number of times. V usage is TRBV20-1 and J usage is TRBJ1-3, with a weak D call TRBD1 (5 bases). V was pared by 7 bases and J by 8 bases, with 12 bases between. Germline CDR1 reads DFQATT; CDR2 reads SNEGSKA (reference sequence). The CDR3 runs 11 residues. CDR3 DNA: TGCAGTGTCAGGGAGGAGGACACCATATATTTT. Its protein is CSVREEDTIYF.

The chain recombines TRBV6-5 with TRBJ1-1, with a possible D match to TRBD1 (5 bases). This CDR3 has 15 amino acids. Germline CDR1 MNHEY, CDR2 SVGAGI. Trimming pared 6 bases from V and 5 bases from J, leaving 19 bases between. In DNA form, the CDR3 reads TGTGCCAGCAGGGCAGAAGGGGCTCTATTAACTGAAGCTTTCTTT. Protein product: CASRAEGALLTEAFF.